The sequence of this T cell receptor (beta chain) was determined in a study of blood T cell repertoires in COVID-19. Across the study: Collection of acute and convalescent COVID-19 samples took place in the United States, Italy and Spain. T cells, B-cell-depleted T cells, or PBMCs provided the cDNA or gDNA that served as material.

Per the study methods: The assay estimated nucleated cells by amplifying reference gene primers. The data were produced by immunoSEQ multiplex PCR, yet TCRdb's version contains in-frame clones alone and is incomplete. Clonal size and the V and J genes are those of that table, whereas D and trimming came from the DNA. Of about 81,000 clones listed, 91% are singletons. Germline V gene sequence: CDR1 SGHDN, CDR2 FVKESK. CDR3 size: 14 residues. The sample comprised peripheral blood. The chain combines TRBV14 with TRBJ2-5; TRBD1 is a possible D gene (6 bases). This TCR was recovered from a woman in her 50s in a cohort sampled during active COVID-19. CDR3 protein: CATRRIGGRETQYF. The CDR3 DNA follows: TGTGCTACCAGGAGGATAGGGGGAAGGGAGACCCAGTACTTC.